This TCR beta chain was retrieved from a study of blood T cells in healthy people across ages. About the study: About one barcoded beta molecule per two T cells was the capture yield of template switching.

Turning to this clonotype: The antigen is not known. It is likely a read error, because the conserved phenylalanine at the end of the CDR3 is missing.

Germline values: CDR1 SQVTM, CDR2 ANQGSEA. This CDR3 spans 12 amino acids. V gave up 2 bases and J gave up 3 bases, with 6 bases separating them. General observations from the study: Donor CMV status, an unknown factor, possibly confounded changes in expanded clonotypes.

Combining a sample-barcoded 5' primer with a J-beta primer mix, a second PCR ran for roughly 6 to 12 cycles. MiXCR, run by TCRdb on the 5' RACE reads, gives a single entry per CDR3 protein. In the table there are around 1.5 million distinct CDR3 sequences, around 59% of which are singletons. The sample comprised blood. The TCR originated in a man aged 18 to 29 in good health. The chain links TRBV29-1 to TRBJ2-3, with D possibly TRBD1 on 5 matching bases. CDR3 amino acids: CSVESGTDTQYV. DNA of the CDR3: TGCAGCGTTGAATCAGGGACAGATACGCAGTATGTT.